Sequencing of this T cell receptor beta chain was carried out in a study of OX40 agonist ivuxolimab in advanced cancers. With respect to the entire study: Ivuxolimab, which targeted the costimulatory receptor OX40 (CD134), was an agonistic, fully human IgG2 monoclonal antibody. Intravenous ivuxolimab was administered to patients every 2 weeks at six dose levels: 0.01, 0.1, 0.3, 1.5, 3 and 10 mg/kg. Of the approximately 50 patients in dose escalation, 19 had hepatocellular carcinoma, roughly 15 had melanoma, 9 had renal cell carcinoma and 9 had head and neck cancer. A male proportion of around 83% and a mean age of approximately 62 years, ranging from about 23 to 90, were recorded for the dose-escalation cohort. Prior anti-PD-1, anti-PD-L1 or anti-CTLA-4 therapy was permitted, and approximately 42% of dose-escalation patients had received checkpoint inhibitors. Partial responses occurred in three dose-escalation patients, of whom one had hepatocellular carcinoma and two had cutaneous melanoma. Peripheral TCRbeta sequencing aimed to test whether ivuxolimab altered TCR sequence diversity and caused clonal T-cell expansion. The paper describes the monotherapy dose-escalation part (N of about 52 patients) of the phase I trial of ivuxolimab. The paper as a whole reports these results and caveats: On average, CD8+ T cells showed more expanded clones than CD4+ T cells after ivuxolimab. Clonal expansion of both CD4+ and CD8+ blood T cells was observed from baseline to week 6 at doses 0.1 to 3.0 mg/kg. Which antigens the clonally expanded peripheral T cells were specific for was not determined. Low levels of normalized T-cell clonal expansion were also seen in some patients who did not respond. In partial responders in the 0.1-3.0 mg/kg groups, normalized peripheral clonal expansion was found to be among the lowest, especially among CD8+ T cells.

Via the germline V gene, CDR1 is SGDLS and CDR2 YYNGEE. The CDR3 sequence holds 15 residues, the cysteine and phenylalanine included. Solely the CDR3 DNA is kept, with 45 bases framed from the first base. The germline ends are 8 bases apart after V is trimmed by 0 bases and J by 2 bases. The table lists this clone with a count of one. This receptor's antigen is unknown. Base qualities are not at hand, and no much larger clone is one base apart. Patients with a history of autoimmune disease or receiving systemic immunosuppression were excluded from the trial. Peripheral blood for TCR sequencing was drawn from every dose cohort at baseline, at cycle 4 day 1 and at cycle 7 day 1. Samples were obtained from an open-label, multicenter, first-in-human phase I dose-escalation trial of ivuxolimab. Adults with locally advanced or metastatic head and neck squamous cell, hepatocellular, melanoma or renal cell carcinoma were enrolled in the trial. Before TCR sequencing, CD4+ T cells and CD8+ T cells from peripheral blood were sorted into separate populations.

Genomic DNA was extracted from sorted cells for sequencing of the TCRbeta CDR3 region. The immunoSEQ Assay was used for sequencing of TCRbeta CDR3 regions. The immuneACCESS repertoire file appears here via TCRdb, limited to in-frame rearrangements. These files lack a portion of the clones; in checked studies, under half of the deficit traces to unresolved V genes, and the cause of the others is not known. In this sample the table shows around 68,000 clones, more than 85% of which occur a single time. The top ten constitute 1.1% of the sample. This clonotype was obtained from an adult with an advanced solid tumor such as melanoma, head and neck, liver or kidney cancer. The chain couples TRBV9 to TRBJ2-2; TRBD2 is a possible D gene, resting on 5 matching bases. This sample comprised CD4+ or CD8+ T cells sorted from blood, obtained in a trial of the OX40 agonist ivuxolimab. The CDR3 loop reads CASSVGGSNTGELFF. The bases read TGTGCCAGCAGCGTAGGTGGGAGTAACACCGGGGAGCTGTTTTTT.